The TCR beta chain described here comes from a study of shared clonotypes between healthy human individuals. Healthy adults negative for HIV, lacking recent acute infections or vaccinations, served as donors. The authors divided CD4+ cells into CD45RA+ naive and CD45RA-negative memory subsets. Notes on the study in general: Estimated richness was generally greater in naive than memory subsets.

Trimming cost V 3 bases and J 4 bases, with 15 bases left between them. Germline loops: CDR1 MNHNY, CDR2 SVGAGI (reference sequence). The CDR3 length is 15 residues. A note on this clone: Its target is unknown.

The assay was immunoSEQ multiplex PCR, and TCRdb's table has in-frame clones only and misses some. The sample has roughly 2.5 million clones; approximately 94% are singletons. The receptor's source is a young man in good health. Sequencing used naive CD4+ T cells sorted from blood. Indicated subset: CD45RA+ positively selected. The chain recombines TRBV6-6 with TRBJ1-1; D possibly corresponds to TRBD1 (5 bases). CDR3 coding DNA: TGTGCCAGCAGTTATAGTTTCGGGGCAGGCACTGAAGCTTTCTTT. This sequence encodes CASSYSFGAGTEAFF.